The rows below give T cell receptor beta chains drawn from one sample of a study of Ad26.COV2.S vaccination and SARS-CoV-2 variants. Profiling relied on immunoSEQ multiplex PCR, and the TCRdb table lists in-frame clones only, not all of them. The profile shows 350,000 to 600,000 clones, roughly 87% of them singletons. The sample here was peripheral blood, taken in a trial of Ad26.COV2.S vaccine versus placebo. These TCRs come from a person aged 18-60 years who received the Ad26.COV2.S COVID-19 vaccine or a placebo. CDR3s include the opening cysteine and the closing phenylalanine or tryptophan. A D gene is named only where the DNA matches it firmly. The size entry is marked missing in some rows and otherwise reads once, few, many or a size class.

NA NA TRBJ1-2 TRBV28 CASSFDGDAGYTF TGTGCCAGCAGTTTCGACGGTGATGCTGGCTACACCTTC
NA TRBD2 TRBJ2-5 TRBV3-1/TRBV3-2 CASSPQGLATETQYF TGTGCCAGCAGCCCTCAGGGACTAGCTACGGAGACCCAGTACTTC
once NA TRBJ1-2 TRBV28 CASSSRPILDYGYTF TGTGCCAGCAGTTCGCGCCCGATCCTAGACTATGGCTACACCTTC
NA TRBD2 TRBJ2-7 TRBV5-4 CASSPGLAGGHEQYF TGTGCCAGCAGCCCGGGACTAGCGGGAGGGCACGAGCAGTACTTC
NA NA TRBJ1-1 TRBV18 CASSPEWGTTEAFF TGTGCCAGCTCACCAGAATGGGGTACCACTGAAGCTTTCTTT
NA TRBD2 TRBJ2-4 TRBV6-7 CASAAGGKAKNIQYF TGTGCCAGCGCCGCGGGGGGAAAAGCCAAAAACATTCAGTACTTC
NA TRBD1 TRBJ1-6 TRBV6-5 CASSYRDRASPLHF TGTGCCAGCAGTTACAGGGACAGGGCGTCACCCCTCCACTTT
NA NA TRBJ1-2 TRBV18 CASSPADGYGYTF TGTGCCAGCTCACCGGCGGATGGCTATGGCTACACCTTC
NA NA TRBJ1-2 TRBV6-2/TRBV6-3 CASSTAVHGYTF TGTGCCAGCAGTACTGCAGTTCATGGCTACACCTTC
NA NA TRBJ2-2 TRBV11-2 CASSLIAGYFTGELFF TGTGCCAGCAGCTTAATTGCGGGGTATTTCACCGGGGAGCTGTTTTTT
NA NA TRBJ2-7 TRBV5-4 CASSSTGSYEQYF TGTGCCAGCAGCTCTACAGGGTCCTACGAGCAGTACTTC
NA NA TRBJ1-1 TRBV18 CASSPLYTEAFF TGTGCCAGCTCACCTCTGTACACTGAAGCTTTCTTT
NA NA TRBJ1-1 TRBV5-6 CASSLAEGRGNTEAFF TGTGCCAGCAGCTTGGCGGAGGGCAGGGGGAACACTGAAGCTTTCTTT
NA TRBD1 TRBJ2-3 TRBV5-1 CASSSDRVPDTQYF TGCGCCAGCAGCTCAGACAGGGTACCAGATACGCAGTATTTT
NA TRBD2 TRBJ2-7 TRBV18 CASSLAASGGAYEQYF TGTGCCAGCTCATTAGCGGCTAGCGGGGGGGCCTACGAGCAGTACTTC
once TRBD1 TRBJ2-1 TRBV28 CASSLGTGLGNEQFF TGTGCCAGCAGTTTGGGGACAGGGTTGGGCAATGAGCAGTTCTTC
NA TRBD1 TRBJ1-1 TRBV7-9 CASSLGDRGLAFF TGTGCCAGCAGCTTAGGGGACAGGGGGCTGGCTTTCTTT
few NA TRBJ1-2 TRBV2 CASSEEVWQLANYGYTF TGTGCCAGCAGTGAAGAGGTGTGGCAGTTAGCTAACTATGGCTACACCTTC
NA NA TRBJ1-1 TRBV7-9 CASSRGGGSEAFF TGTGCCAGCAGCCGAGGCGGGGGTTCTGAAGCTTTCTTT
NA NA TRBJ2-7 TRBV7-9 CASSFSQAGYEQYF TGTGCCAGCAGCTTTAGTCAGGCGGGCTACGAGCAGTACTTC
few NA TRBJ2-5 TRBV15 CATIETQYF TGTGCCACCATTGAGACCCAGTACTTC
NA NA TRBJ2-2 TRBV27 CASSRARLAWDTGELFF TGTGCCAGCAGCAGGGCGAGGCTAGCGTGGGACACCGGGGAGCTGTTTTTT
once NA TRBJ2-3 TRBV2 CASSEQGTQYF TGTGCCAGCAGCGAACAGGGCACGCAGTATTTT
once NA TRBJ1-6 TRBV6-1 CASSEGGRGNSPLHF TGTGCCAGCAGTGAAGGGGGAAGGGGCAATTCACCCCTCCACTTT
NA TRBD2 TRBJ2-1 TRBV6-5 CASRGSGSSYNEQFF TGTGCCAGCAGGGGTAGCGGGAGCTCCTACAATGAGCAGTTCTTC
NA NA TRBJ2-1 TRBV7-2 CASSSPFLNEQFF TGTGCCAGCAGCAGTCCGTTTTTGAATGAGCAGTTCTTC
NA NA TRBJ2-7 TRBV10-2 CASSEFGSYEQYF TGCGCCAGCAGTGAGTTCGGGAGCTACGAGCAGTACTTC
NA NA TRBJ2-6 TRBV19 CASSIQGTGANVLTF TGTGCCAGTAGTATACAGGGGACCGGGGCCAACGTCCTGACTTTC
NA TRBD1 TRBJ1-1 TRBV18 CASSPPFGQVNTEAFF TGTGCCAGCTCACCCCCCTTTGGACAGGTGAACACTGAAGCTTTCTTT
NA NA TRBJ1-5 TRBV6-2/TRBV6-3 CASSYVPGNQPQHF TGTGCCAGCAGTTACGTCCCAGGGAATCAGCCCCAGCATTTT
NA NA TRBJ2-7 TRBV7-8 CASSFAGPPYEQYF TGTGCCAGCAGCTTTGCGGGACCCCCCTACGAGCAGTACTTC
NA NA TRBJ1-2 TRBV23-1 CASPVGANYGYTF TGCGCCAGCCCGGTCGGGGCTAACTATGGCTACACCTTC
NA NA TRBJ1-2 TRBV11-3 CASSSPVMRRGRYGYTF TGTGCCAGCAGCTCCCCGGTGATGAGACGGGGAAGATATGGCTACACCTTC
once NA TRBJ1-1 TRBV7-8 CASSAKRGETEAFF TGTGCCAGCAGCGCTAAACGGGGTGAAACTGAAGCTTTCTTT
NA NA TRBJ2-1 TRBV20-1 CSASLGGYYNEQFF TGCAGTGCTAGTCTTGGAGGGTACTACAATGAGCAGTTCTTC
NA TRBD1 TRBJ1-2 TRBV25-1 CASSESGDRGANYGYTF TGTGCCAGCAGTGAATCAGGGGACAGGGGCGCCAACTATGGCTACACCTTC
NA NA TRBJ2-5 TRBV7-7 CASSLGQANQETQYF TGTGCTAGCAGCTTAGGTCAGGCCAACCAAGAGACCCAGTACTTC
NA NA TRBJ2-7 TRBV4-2 CASSQDLGHKSSYEQYF TGTGCCAGCAGCCAAGATTTGGGGCACAAGAGCTCCTACGAGCAGTACTTC
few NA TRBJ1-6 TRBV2 CASSEDRQYNSPLHF TGTGCCAGCAGTGAAGATCGCCAGTATAATTCACCCCTCCACTTT
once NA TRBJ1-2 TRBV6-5 CATQGPLYGYTF TGTGCCACACAGGGACCACTCTATGGCTACACCTTC
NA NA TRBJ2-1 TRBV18 CASSLVGGTYNEQFF TGTGCCAGCTCACTCGTGGGAGGCACCTACAATGAGCAGTTCTTC
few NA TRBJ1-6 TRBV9 CASSVEGNPGNSPLHF TGTGCCAGCAGCGTAGAGGGGAACCCGGGGAATTCACCCCTCCACTTT
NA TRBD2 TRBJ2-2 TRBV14 CASSQGYIGVAGSTGELFF TGTGCCAGCAGCCAAGGGTATATTGGAGTAGCGGGAAGTACCGGGGAGCTGTTTTTT
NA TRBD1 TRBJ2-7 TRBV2 CASSTHKTGGYYEQYF TGTGCCAGCAGTACCCACAAAACAGGGGGCTACTACGAGCAGTACTTC
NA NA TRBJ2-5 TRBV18 CASSTQPRGEETQYF TGTGCCAGCTCAACCCAACCAAGGGGTGAAGAGACCCAGTACTTC
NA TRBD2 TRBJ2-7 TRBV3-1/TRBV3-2 CASSQTGTSQLQYF TGTGCCAGCAGCCAGACCGGGACTAGTCAATTGCAGTACTTC
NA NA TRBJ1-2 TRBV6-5 CATGGADYGYTF TGTGCCACCGGGGGAGCGGACTATGGCTACACCTTC
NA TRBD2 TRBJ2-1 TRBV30 CAWKVFPGTSPYNEQFF TGTGCCTGGAAGGTTTTCCCCGGGACTAGCCCATACAATGAGCAGTTCTTC
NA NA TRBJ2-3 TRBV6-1 CASSEAVGRGRIDTQYF TGTGCCAGCAGTGAGGCGGTGGGTCGGGGCCGGATAGATACGCAGTATTTT